This TCR beta chain originates from a study of identical twins. Healthy Caucasians made up all donors. The CDR3 length is 14 residues. The junction had 6 bases not matched to a gene; V was cut back by 7 bases and J by 0 bases. Whole-study findings and limits: Alpha sequences that were out-of-frame and twin-shared showed an excess of low generation probability. Conclusions came from cross-sectional statistical analysis, not from following the same donors.

Via MiXCR, TCRdb re-called the 5' RACE reads, giving one row per CDR3 protein. The table lists around 670,000 distinct CDR3 sequences, roughly 6% of them singletons. Turning to this clonotype: The target antigen is unknown.

The chain carries TRBV12-3 or TRBV12-4 and TRBJ2-7, with 7 nucleotides matching TRBD1. This receptor was taken from a man younger than 35 in good health. The sequenced sample consisted of naive T cells sorted from blood. DNA for the CDR3: TGTGCCAGCACCCGGGACAGCCCCTCCTACGAGCAGTACTTC. Translating it yields CASTRDSPSYEQYF.